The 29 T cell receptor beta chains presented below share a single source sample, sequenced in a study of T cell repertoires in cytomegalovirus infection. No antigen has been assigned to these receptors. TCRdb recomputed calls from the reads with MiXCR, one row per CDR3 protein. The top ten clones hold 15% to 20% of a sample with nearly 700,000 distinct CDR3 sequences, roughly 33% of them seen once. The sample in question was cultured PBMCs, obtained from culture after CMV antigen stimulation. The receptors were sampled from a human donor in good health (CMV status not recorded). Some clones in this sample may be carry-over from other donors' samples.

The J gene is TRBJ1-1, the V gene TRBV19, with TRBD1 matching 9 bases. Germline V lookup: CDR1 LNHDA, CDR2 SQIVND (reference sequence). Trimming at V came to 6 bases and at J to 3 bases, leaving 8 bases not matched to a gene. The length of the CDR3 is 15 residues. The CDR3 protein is CASSKDRGGDTEAFF. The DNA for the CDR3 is TGTGCCAGTAGCAAGGACAGGGGAGGCGACACTGAAGCTTTCTTT.

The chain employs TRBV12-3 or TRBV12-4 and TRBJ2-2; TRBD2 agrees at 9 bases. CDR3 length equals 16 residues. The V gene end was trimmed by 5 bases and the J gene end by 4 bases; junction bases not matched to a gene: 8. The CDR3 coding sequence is TGTGCCAGCAGTCCGAGCGGGGGGAGTGCCACCGGGGAGCTGTTTTTT. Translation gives CASSPSGGSATGELFF.

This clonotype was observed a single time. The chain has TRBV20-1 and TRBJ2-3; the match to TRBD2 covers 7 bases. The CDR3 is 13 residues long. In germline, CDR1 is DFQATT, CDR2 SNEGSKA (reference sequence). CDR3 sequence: CSPTGRLGDTQYF. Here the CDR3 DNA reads TGCAGCCCAACCGGGAGGCTCGGGGATACGCAGTATTTT.

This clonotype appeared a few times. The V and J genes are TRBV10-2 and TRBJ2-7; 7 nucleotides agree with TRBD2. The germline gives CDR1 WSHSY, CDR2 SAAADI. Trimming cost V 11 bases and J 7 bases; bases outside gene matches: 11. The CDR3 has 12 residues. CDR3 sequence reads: CASGGGPWEQYF. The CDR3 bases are TGCGCCTCTGGGGGAGGGCCCTGGGAGCAGTACTTC.

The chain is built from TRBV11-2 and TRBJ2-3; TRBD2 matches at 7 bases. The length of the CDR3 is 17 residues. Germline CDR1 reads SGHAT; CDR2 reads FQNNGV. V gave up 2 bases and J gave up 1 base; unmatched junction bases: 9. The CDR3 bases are TGTGCCAGCAGCTTATACGTCGCGGGAGAGGGCACAGATACGCAGTATTTT. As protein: CASSLYVAGEGTDTQYF.

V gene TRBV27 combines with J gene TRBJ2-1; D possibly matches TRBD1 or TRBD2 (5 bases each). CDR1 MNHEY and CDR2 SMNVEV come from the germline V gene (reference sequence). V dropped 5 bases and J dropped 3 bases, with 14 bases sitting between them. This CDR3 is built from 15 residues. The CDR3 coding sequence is TGTGCCAGCAGTCCAATTGGGGGATTCTACAATGAGCAGTTCTTC. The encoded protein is CASSPIGGFYNEQFF.

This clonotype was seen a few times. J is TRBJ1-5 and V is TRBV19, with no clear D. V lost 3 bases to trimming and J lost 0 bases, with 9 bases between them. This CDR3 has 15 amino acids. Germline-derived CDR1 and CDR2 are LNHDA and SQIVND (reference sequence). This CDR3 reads CASSIGADSNQPQHF. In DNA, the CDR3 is TGTGCCAGTAGTATTGGAGCAGATAGCAATCAGCCCCAGCATTTT.

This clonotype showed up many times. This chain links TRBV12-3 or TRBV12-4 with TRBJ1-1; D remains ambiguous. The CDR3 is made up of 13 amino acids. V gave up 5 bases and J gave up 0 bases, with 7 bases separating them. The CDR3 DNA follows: TGTGCCAGCAGTCCTAACCTGAACACTGAAGCTTTCTTT. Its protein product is CASSPNLNTEAFF.

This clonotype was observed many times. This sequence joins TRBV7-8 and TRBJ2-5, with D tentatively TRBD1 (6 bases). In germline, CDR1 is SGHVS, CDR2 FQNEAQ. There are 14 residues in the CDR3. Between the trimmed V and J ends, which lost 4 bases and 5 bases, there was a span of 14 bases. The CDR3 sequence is CASSSGQRRETQYF. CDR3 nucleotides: TGTGCCAGCAGCTCTGGACAGCGAAGGGAGACCCAGTACTTC. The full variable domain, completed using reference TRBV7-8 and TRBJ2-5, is GAGVSQSPRYKVAKRGQDVALRCDPISGHVSLFWYQQALGQGPEFLTYFQNEAQLDKSGLPSDRFFAERPEGSVSTLKIQRTQQEDSAVYLCASSSGQRRETQYFGPGTRLLVL.

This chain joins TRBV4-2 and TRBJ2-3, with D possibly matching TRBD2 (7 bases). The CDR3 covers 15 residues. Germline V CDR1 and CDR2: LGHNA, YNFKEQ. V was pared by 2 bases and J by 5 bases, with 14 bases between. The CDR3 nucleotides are TGTGCCAGCAGCCAAAGGGGGGGCCCTGGAGATACGCAGTATTTT. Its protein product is CASSQRGGPGDTQYF.

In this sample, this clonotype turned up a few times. CDR3 region: CASSYSILAGVTGELFF. CDR3 nucleotide sequence: TGTGCCAGCAGTTACTCGATCCTAGCGGGAGTCACCGGGGAGCTGTTTTTT. The chain carries TRBV6-5 and TRBJ2-2; TRBD2 matches at 10 bases. Looked up from germline, CDR1 is MNHEY and CDR2 is SVGAGI. This CDR3 spans 17 amino acids. The ends lost 0 bases at V and 4 bases at J; junction bases unmatched: 5.

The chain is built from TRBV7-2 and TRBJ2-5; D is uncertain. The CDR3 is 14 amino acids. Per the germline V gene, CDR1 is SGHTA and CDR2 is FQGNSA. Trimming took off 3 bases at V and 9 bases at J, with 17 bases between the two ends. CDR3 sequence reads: CASSFSLRTPAQYF. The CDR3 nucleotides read TGTGCCAGCAGCTTCTCTCTAAGGACCCCCGCCCAGTACTTC.

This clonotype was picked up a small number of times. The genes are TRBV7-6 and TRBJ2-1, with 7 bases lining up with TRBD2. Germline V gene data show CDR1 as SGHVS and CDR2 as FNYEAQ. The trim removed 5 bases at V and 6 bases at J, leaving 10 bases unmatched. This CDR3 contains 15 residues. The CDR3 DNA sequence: TGTGCCAGCAGCCCCCCGGGACTACAACCCAATGAGCAGTTCTTC. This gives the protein CASSPPGLQPNEQFF.

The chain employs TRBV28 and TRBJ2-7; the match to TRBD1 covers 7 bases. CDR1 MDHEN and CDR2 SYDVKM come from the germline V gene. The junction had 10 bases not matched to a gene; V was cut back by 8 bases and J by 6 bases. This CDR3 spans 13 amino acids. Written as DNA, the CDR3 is TGTGCCAGCCGCCAGGGACAGTACTCCGAGCAGTACTTC. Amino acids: CASRQGQYSEQYF.

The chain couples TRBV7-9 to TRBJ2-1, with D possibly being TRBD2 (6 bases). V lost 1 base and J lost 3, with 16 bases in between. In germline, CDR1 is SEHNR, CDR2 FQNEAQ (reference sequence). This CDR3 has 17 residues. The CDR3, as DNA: TGTGCCAGCAGCTTAGGAGTGCGGAGGGCCGTCTACAATGAGCAGTTCTTC. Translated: CASSLGVRRAVYNEQFF.

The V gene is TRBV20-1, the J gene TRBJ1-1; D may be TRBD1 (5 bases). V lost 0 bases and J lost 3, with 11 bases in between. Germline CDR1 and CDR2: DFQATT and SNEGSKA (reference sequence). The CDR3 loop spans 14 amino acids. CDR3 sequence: CSARDGTSDTEAFF. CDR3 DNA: TGCAGTGCTAGAGATGGGACGTCGGACACTGAAGCTTTCTTT.

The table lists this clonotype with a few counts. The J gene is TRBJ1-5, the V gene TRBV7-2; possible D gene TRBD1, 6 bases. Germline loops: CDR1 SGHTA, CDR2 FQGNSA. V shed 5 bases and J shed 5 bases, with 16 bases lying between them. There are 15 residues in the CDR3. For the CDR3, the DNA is TGTGCCAGCAGCACAAACAGGGAACCGTATCAGCCCCAGCATTTT. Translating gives CASSTNREPYQPQHF.

The CDR3 nucleotides read TGTGCCACCAGCAGACCGGGACAGGGATATGAAAAACTGTTTTTT. Protein sequence: CATSRPGQGYEKLFF. V is TRBV15 and J is TRBJ1-4; 9 bases are shared with TRBD1. This CDR3 has 15 amino acids. The germline V gene has CDR1 LNHNV and CDR2 YYDKDF (reference sequence). Unmatched junction bases numbered 4, after V lost 2 bases and J lost 6 bases.

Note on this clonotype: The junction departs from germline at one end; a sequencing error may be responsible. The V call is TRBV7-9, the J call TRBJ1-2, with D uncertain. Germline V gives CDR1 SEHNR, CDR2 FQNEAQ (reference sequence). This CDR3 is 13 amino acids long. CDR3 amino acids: CAGSPIRSYGYTF. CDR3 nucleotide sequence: TGTGCCGGCAGCCCGATTAGGAGCTATGGCTACACCTTC.

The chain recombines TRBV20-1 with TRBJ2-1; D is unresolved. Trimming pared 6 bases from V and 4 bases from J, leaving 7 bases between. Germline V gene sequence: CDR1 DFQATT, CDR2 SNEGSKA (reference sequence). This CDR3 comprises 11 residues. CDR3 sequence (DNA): TGCAGTGCGTCTCCATACAATGAGCAGTTCTTC. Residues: CSASPYNEQFF.

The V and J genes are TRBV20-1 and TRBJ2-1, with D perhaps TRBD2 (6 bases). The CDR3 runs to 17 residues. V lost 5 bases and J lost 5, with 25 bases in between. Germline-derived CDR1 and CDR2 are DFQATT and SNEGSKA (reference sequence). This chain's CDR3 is CSASAWGAGSRDNEQFF. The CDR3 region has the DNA TGCAGTGCTTCCGCCTGGGGAGCGGGTAGTCGGGACAATGAGCAGTTCTTC.

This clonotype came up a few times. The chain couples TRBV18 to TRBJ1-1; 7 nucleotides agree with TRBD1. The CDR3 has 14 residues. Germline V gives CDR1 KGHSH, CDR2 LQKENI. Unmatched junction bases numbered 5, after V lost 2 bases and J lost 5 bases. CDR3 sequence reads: CASSPSLGQTEAFF. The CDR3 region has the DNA TGTGCCAGCTCACCATCCCTGGGACAGACTGAAGCTTTCTTT.

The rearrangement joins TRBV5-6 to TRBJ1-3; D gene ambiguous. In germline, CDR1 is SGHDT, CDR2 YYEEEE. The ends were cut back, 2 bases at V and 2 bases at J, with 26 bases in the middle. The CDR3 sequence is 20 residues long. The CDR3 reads CASSFVGVLFSPTPGNTIYF. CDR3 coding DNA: TGTGCCAGCAGCTTTGTAGGCGTCCTCTTCTCTCCTACCCCTGGAAACACCATATATTTT.

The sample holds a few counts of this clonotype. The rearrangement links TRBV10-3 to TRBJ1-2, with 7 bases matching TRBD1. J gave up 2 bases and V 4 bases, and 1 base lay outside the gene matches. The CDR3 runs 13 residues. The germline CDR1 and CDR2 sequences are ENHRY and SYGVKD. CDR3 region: CAISATGNYGYTF. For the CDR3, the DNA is TGTGCCATCAGTGCGACAGGGAACTATGGCTACACCTTC.

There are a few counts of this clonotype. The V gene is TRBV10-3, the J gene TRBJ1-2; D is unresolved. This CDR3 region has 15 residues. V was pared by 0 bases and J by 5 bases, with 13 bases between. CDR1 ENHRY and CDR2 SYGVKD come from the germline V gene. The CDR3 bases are TGTGCCATCAGTGAGTCCTCCGGCCGATGGTATGGCTACACCTTC. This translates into CAISESSGRWYGYTF.

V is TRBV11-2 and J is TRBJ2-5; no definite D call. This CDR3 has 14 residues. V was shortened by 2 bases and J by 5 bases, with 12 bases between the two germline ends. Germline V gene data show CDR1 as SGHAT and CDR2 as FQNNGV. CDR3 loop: CASSLLIIGETQYF. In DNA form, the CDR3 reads TGTGCCAGCAGCTTATTGATCATAGGGGAGACCCAGTACTTC.

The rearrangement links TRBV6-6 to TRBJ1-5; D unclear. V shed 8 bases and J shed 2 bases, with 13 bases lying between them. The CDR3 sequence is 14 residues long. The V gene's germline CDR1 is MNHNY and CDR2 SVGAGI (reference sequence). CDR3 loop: CASGSGPGNQPQHF. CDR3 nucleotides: TGTGCCAGCGGGAGCGGGCCTGGCAATCAGCCCCAGCATTTT.

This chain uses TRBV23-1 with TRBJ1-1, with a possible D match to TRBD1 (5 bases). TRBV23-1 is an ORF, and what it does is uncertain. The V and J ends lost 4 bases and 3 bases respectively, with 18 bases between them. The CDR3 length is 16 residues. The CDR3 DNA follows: TGCGCCAGCAGTCTCCATGGACATTGCGAGGACACTGAAGCTTTCTTT. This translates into CASSLHGHCEDTEAFF.

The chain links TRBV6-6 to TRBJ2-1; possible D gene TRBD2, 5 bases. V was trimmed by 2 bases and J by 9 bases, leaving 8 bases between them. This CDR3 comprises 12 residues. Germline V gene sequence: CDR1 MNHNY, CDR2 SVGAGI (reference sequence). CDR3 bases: TGTGCCAGCAGTTACGGTCGGGGTGAGCAGTTCTTC. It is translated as CASSYGRGEQFF.